This is a list of T cell receptor beta chains from one sample in a study of control samples from healthy donors and cancer patients. Using immunoSEQ multiplex PCR, the repertoire was profiled, and TCRdb retains in-frame clones only, with some absent. The data hold roughly 89,000 clones, with roughly 91% observed a single time. Material for sequencing was blood. The receptors were gathered from a man aged 50 to 59 in good health. The CDR3 runs from the conserved cysteine through the conserved F or W. A D gene is named only where the DNA matches it firmly. The size field is filled for only some rows; it gives once, few, many or a size class.

abundance	j_gene	v_gene	d_gene	CDR3nt	CDR3aa
NA	TRBJ1-1	TRBV19	NA	TGTGCCAGTAGTATCGTGGCGGGGAACACTGAAGCTTTCTTT	CASSIVAGNTEAFF
NA	TRBJ1-3	TRBV3-1/TRBV3-2	NA	TGTGCCAGCAGCCTATCCGGGACTGTGAGCTCTGGAAACACCATATATTTT	CASSLSGTVSSGNTIYF
NA	TRBJ2-3	TRBV19	NA	TGTGCCAGTAGTCTCCTTACGGGTCGAGAAGATACGCAGTATTTT	CASSLLTGREDTQYF
NA	TRBJ1-6	TRBV6-5	NA	TGTGCCAGCAGTTACGGCAGAGCGATTGGGTCACCCCTCCACTTT	CASSYGRAIGSPLHF
NA	TRBJ1-6	TRBV29-1	NA	TGCAGCGTTCAGGGGCAAGGTGGTTCACCCCTCCACTTT	CSVQGQGGSPLHF
NA	TRBJ1-6	TRBV9	NA	TGTGCCAGCAGCGTAGATCGGATTTCACCCCTCCACTTT	CASSVDRISPLHF
NA	TRBJ1-1	TRBV6-5	TRBD1	TGTGCCAGCACCGAAGGGGGCTGGGACACTGAAGCTTTCTTT	CASTEGGWDTEAFF
NA	TRBJ2-7	TRBV6-6	NA	TGTGCCAGCAGCGAACAGGTAGGGGTCGGCGAGCAGTACTTC	CASSEQVGVGEQYF
NA	TRBJ1-5	TRBV6-4	NA	TGTGCCAGCAGTGACGGTCCATATCAGCCCCAGCATTTT	CASSDGPYQPQHF
NA	TRBJ1-2	TRBV6-5	TRBD1	TGTGCCGCCAAATCTACCGGGACAGGGTCGGATGGCTACACCTTC	CAAKSTGTGSDGYTF
NA	TRBJ2-2	TRBV2	TRBD2	TGTGCCAGCAGAGGGACTAGCGGGGGGACCGGGGAGCTGTTTTTT	CASRGTSGGTGELFF
NA	TRBJ2-3	TRBV5-1	NA	TGCGCCAGCAGCCTTCAAGCGGGCCACCCTAGAGATACGCAGTATTTT	CASSLQAGHPRDTQYF
NA	TRBJ1-1	TRBV19	TRBD1	TGTGCCAGTAGACAGGGACAGGGGGCGCAGGCTTTCTTT	CASRQGQGAQAFF
NA	TRBJ1-2	TRBV3-1/TRBV3-2	NA	TGTGCCCGCAGCCCGGGGGGCGGGGGGAGCTATGGCTACACCTTC	CARSPGGGGSYGYTF
NA	TRBJ2-2	TRBV2	NA	TGTGCCAGCATCCTTCTCACCGGGGAGCTGTTTTTT	CASILLTGELFF
once	TRBJ1-5	TRBV6-4	NA	TGTGCCAGCAGTACACGATACAGCGACAATCAGCCCCAGCATTTT	CASSTRYSDNQPQHF
NA	TRBJ1-2	TRBV6-5	NA	TGTGCCAGCAGGTCGGACGTCTATGGCTACACCTTC	CASRSDVYGYTF
NA	TRBJ1-2	TRBV18	TRBD1	TGTGCCAGCTCACCGGGACAGGGAGATGGCTACACCTTC	CASSPGQGDGYTF
NA	TRBJ1-2	TRBV19	NA	TGTGCCAGTAGTATACAGGATCCAGGGAACTATGGCTACACCTTC	CASSIQDPGNYGYTF
NA	TRBJ1-2	TRBV27	NA	TGTGCCAGCAGTCCTGTCGGGGGGGGCTACACCTTC	CASSPVGGGYTF
NA	TRBJ2-7	TRBV27	NA	TGTGCCAGCAGTCCCGAGGGACGGCGGAAGCAGTACTTC	CASSPEGRRKQYF
NA	TRBJ2-7	TRBV12-3/TRBV12-4	NA	TGTGCCAGCAGTTTTTTAAACGAGCAGTACTTC	CASSFLNEQYF
few	TRBJ1-1	TRBV7-2	TRBD1	TGTGCCAGCAGCCCTACCGGGACAGCATCGGCGACTGAAGCTTTCTTT	CASSPTGTASATEAFF
NA	TRBJ1-1	TRBV4-3	TRBD1	TGCGCCAGCAGCCAAGATTTAACCCCTGGACAGGTGAACACTGAAGCTTTCTTT	CASSQDLTPGQVNTEAFF
NA	TRBJ1-1	TRBV4-1	TRBD1	TGCGCCAGCAGCCAAGAGACCTTCGGGACAGTAGGGTCTAACACTGAAGCTTTCTTT	CASSQETFGTVGSNTEAFF
NA	TRBJ1-5	TRBV19	NA	TGTGCCAGTAGTATAAGGCAGGGAGGACAGCCCCAGCATTTT	CASSIRQGGQPQHF
NA	TRBJ2-5	TRBV4-1	NA	TGCGCCAGCAGCCAAGAGGGGAGAAGCGGAGAGACCCAGTACTTC	CASSQEGRSGETQYF
NA	TRBJ2-3	TRBV11-3	NA	TGTGCCAGCAGCTTAGGCCTCACAGATACGCAGTATTTT	CASSLGLTDTQYF
NA	TRBJ2-5	TRBV7-9	NA	TGTGCCAGCAGCCCCGCTGGCAGGGGCGGTCAAGAGACCCAGTACTTC	CASSPAGRGGQETQYF